This TCR beta chain was identified during a study of blood T cell repertoires in COVID-19. Study information: The samples span acute and convalescent COVID-19 from the United States, Italy and Spain. T cells, B-cell-depleted T cells, or PBMCs provided the cDNA or gDNA that served as material.

Authors' methods: Estimation of nucleated cell counts was performed using reference gene primer amplification. The assay was immunoSEQ multiplex PCR, and TCRdb's table has in-frame clones only and misses some. V and J calls plus clone size are reproduced from that table; the DNA served to infer D and trimming. The sample contains around 100,000 clones, about four fifths of which appear only once. The length of the CDR3 is 15 residues. The ends were cut back, 1 base at V and 2 bases at J, with 11 bases in the middle. Germline CDR1 MDHEN, CDR2 SYDVKM. The TCR comes from a woman aged 55-70 years with acute or convalescent COVID-19. The V gene is TRBV28, the J gene TRBJ1-1; D is uncertain. Input material: peripheral blood. CDR3 nucleotides: TGTGCCAGCAGTTTATTGCGGGGAGTCAACACTGAAGCTTTCTTT. Its protein product is CASSLLRGVNTEAFF.